The TCR beta chain under discussion was sequenced for a study of blood T cell repertoires in COVID-19. Study-level background: Samples came from the United States, Italy and Spain, spanning acute and convalescent COVID-19.

Profiling relied on immunoSEQ multiplex PCR, and the TCRdb table lists in-frame clones only, not all of them. The sample lists some 80,000 clones, 70% to 90% occurring once. Seattle patients were enrolled while actively infected and followed longitudinally. V was shortened by 11 bases and J by 6 bases, with 10 bases between the two germline ends. The germline CDR1 and CDR2 sequences are MNHEY and SVGAGI. This CDR3 contains 10 residues. The V call is TRBV6-5, the J call TRBJ1-1, with D perhaps TRBD1 (5 bases). The sequenced material came from peripheral blood. This receptor was taken from a man in his sixties with COVID-19, enrolled during active disease. CDR3 DNA sequence: TGTGCCGCGGGGGTACCTGAAGCTTTCTTT. Protein product: CAAGVPEAFF.